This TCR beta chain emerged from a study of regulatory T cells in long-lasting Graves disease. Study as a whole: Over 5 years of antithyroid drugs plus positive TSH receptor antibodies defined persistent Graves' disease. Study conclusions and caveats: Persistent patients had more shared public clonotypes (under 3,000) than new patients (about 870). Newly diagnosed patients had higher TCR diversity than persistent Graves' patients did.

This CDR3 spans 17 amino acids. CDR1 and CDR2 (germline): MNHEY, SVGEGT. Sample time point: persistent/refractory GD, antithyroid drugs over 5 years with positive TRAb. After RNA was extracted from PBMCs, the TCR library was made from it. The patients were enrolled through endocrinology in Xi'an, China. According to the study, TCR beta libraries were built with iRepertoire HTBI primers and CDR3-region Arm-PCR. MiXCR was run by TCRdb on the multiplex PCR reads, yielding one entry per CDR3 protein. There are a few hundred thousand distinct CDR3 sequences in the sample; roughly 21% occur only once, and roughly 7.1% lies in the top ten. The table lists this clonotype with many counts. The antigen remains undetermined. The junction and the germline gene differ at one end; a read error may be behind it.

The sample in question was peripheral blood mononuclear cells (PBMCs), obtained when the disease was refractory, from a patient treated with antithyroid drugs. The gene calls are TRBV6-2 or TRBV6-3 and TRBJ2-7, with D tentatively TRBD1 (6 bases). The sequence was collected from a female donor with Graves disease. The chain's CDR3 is CASSYAPKQGASYGQYF. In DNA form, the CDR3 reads TGTGCCAGCAGTTACGCCCCAAAACAGGGTGCATCCTACGGGCAGTACTTC.